This TCR beta chain was obtained from a study of beta chain features in type 1 diabetes. Study information: Healthy donors, compared against patients, showed similar age, gender and cell yields. Overall study results and limits: When cDNA is sequenced, cells with high TCR expression could be over-represented.

In regard to this clone: The antigen is unknown.

Expressed TCRB transcripts were sequenced, since all the RNA that had been isolated was reverse transcribed. The data were produced by immunoSEQ multiplex PCR, yet TCRdb's version contains in-frame clones alone and is incomplete. The top ten hold around 2.1% of the sample, which has about 45,000 clones, roughly 49% seen once. By way of CD45RO/CCR7/CD25/CD127/CD95/CD27, the CD4+ regulatory, stem cell-like memory, central memory and naive cells were sorted. The CDR3 has 16 amino acids. Germline CDR1 and CDR2: LNHDA and SQIVND (reference sequence). The ends lost 6 bases at V and 4 bases at J; junction bases unmatched: 7.

This TCR derives from a woman between 18 and 29 years old in good health. V is TRBV19 and J is TRBJ2-6; 9 nucleotides line up with TRBD2. Sequenced sample: Tregs from blood. DNA for the CDR3: TGTGCCAGTAGAAATAGCGGGAGTCCCGGGGCCAACGTCCTGACTTTC. Its protein is CASRNSGSPGANVLTF.